This TCR beta chain was sequenced for a study of T cells in Graves' hyperthyroidism and ophthalmopathy. Study observations and caveats: Most thyroid-expanded clonotypes above 0.001 were also found in blood.

As to this clonotype: Its specificity is not known.

Uncontrolled infection, other autoimmune disease, pregnancy or lactation excluded patients. Each diagnosis drew on symptoms, thyroxine, TRAb, thyroid ultrasound and orbital computed tomography findings. Germline-derived CDR1 and CDR2 are MNHNS and SASEGT. V lost 7 bases and J lost 4; bases outside the gene matches: 4. The CDR3 length is 13 residues. Authors of the study amplified TCR beta CDR3 regions from RNA transcripts. HTBI primers drove first-round RT-PCR of the TCR CDR3. TCRdb re-called the multiplex PCR reads with MiXCR, one entry per CDR3 protein. The profile shows under 350,000 distinct CDR3 sequences, around 15% of them singletons.

V is TRBV6-1 and J is TRBJ1-5; TRBD1 matches 7 bases. This receptor was obtained from an older woman with Graves' ophthalmopathy. Sequenced: blood. CDR3 amino acids: CASKTGMNQPQHF. The CDR3 nucleotides read TGTGCCAGCAAGACAGGGATGAATCAGCCCCAGCATTTT.